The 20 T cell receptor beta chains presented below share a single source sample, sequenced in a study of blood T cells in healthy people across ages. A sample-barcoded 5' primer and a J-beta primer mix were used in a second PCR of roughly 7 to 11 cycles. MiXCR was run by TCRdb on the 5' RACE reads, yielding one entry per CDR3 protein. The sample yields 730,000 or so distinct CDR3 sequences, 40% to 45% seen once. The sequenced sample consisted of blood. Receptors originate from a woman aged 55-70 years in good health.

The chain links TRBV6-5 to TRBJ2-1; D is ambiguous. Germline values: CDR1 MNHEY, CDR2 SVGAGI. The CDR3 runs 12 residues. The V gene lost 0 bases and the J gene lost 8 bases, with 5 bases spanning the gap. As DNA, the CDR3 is TGTGCCAGCAGTTACTCGAGAGATGAGCAGTTCTTC. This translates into CASSYSRDEQFF.

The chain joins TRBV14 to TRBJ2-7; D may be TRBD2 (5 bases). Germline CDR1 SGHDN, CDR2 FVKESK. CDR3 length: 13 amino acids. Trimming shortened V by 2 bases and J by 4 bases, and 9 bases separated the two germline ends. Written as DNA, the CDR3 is TGTGCCAGCAGCCAATTCGAGGGATACGAGCAGTACTTC. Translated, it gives CASSQFEGYEQYF.

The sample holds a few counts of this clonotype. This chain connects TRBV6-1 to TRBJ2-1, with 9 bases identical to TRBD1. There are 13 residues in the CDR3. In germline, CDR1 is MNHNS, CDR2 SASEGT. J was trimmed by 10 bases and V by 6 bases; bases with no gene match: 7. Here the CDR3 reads CASRDRGFGEQFF. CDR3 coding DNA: TGTGCCAGCAGGGACAGGGGATTTGGCGAGCAGTTCTTC.

CDR3 DNA sequence: TGTGCCAGCAGTTACGACCCGGGACCTAATTCACCCCTCCACTTT. Translating gives CASSYDPGPNSPLHF. The J gene is TRBJ1-6, the V gene TRBV6-5, with a possible D match to TRBD1 (5 bases). Trimming left V 2 bases short and J 6 bases short, with 11 bases between. Looked up from germline, CDR1 is MNHEY and CDR2 is SVGAGI. This CDR3 is 15 amino acids long.

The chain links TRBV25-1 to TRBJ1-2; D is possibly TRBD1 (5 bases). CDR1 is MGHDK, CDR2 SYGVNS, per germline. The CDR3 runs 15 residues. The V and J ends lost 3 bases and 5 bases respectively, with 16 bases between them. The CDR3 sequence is CASSDLARVGYGYTF. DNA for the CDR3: TGTGCCAGCAGTGATCTGGCCAGGGTAGGATATGGCTACACCTTC.

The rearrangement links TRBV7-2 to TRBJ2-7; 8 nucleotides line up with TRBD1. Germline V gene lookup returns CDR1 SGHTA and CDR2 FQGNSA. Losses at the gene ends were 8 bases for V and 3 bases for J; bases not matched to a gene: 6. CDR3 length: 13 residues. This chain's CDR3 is CASGAGQGYEQYF. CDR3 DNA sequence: TGTGCCAGCGGCGCAGGACAGGGCTACGAGCAGTACTTC.

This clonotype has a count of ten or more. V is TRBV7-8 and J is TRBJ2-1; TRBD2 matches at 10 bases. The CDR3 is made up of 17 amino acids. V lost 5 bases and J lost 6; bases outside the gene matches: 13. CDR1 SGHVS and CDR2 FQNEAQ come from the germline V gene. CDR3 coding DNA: TGTGCCAGCAGCCTTAGCGGGGGGCTCACCCAGACCAATGAGCAGTTCTTC. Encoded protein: CASSLSGGLTQTNEQFF.

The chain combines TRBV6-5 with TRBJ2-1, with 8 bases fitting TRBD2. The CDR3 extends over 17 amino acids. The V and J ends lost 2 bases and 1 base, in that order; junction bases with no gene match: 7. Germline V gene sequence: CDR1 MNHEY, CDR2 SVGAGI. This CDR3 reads CASSYAPGGGSYNEQFF. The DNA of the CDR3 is TGTGCCAGCAGTTACGCCCCTGGCGGGGGGTCCTACAATGAGCAGTTCTTC.

CDR3 sequence: CAIGVTKTSTDTQYF. Here the CDR3 DNA reads TGTGCCATCGGGGTAACAAAGACTAGCACAGATACGCAGTATTTT. The chain employs TRBV10-3 and TRBJ2-3; D is uncertain. This CDR3 comprises 15 residues. Germline CDR1 is ENHRY and CDR2 is SYGVKD. V lost 8 bases and J 0 bases, leaving 15 bases between the germline ends.

CDR3 DNA sequence: TGTGCCAGCAGCTTGGGGACTAGCGGGCACAATGAGCAGTTCTTC. Its protein product is CASSLGTSGHNEQFF. The chain links TRBV7-3 to TRBJ2-1; 12 positions agree with TRBD2. Per germline, CDR1 SGHTA and CDR2 FQGTGA. V lost 3 bases, J lost 5 bases, and 2 bases stayed unmatched. This CDR3 comprises 15 residues.

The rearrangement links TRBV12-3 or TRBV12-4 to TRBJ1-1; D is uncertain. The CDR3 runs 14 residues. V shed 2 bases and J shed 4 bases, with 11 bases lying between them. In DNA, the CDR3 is TGTGCCAGCAGTTTAAACGACCGGGGCACTGAAGCTTTCTTT. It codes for CASSLNDRGTEAFF.

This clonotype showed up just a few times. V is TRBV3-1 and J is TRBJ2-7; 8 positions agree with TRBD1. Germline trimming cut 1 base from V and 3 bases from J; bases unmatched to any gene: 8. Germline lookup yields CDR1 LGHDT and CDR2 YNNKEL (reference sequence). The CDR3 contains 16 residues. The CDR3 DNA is TGTGCCAGCAGCCAAGCTGGACAGGGAGTGTTCTACGAGCAGTACTTC. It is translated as CASSQAGQGVFYEQYF.

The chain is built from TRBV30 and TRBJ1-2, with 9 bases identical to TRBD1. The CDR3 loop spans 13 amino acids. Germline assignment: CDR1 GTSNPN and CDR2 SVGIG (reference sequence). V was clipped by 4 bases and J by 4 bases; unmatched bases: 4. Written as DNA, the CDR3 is TGTGCCTGGACGACAGGGGGGGTCTATGGCTACACCTTC. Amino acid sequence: CAWTTGGVYGYTF.

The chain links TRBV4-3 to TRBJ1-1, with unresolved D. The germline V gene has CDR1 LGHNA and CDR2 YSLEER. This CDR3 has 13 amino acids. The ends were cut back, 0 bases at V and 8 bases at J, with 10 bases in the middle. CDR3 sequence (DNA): TGCGCCAGCAGCCAAGATCTGACGCTCGAAGCTTTCTTT. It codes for CASSQDLTLEAFF.

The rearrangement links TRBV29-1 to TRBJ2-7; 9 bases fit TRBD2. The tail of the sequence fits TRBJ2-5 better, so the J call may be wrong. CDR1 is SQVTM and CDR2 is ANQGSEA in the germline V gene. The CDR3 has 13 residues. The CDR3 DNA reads TGCAGCGTAAAGACTAGCGGATCGGAGACCCAGTACTTC. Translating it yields CSVKTSGSETQYF.

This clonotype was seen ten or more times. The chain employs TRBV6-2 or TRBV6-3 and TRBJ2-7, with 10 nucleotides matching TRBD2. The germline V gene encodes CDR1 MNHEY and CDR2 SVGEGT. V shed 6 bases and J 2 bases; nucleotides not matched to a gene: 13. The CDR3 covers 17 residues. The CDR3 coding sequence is TGTGCCAGCAGACATGGTCTAGCGGGAGTGAATACCTACGAGCAGTACTTC. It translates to CASRHGLAGVNTYEQYF.

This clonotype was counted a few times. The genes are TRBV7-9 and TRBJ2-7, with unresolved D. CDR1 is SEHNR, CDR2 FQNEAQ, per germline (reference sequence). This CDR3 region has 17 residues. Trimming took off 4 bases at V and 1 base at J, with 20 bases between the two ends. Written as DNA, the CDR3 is TGTGCCAGCAGCTCACCACCCCGGTCCTCCTTGTCCTACGAGCAGTACTTC. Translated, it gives CASSSPPRSSLSYEQYF.

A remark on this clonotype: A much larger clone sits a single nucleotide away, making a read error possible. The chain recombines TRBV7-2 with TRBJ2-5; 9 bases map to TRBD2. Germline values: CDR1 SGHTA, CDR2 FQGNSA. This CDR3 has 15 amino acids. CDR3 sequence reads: CASSSQGLAAETRYF. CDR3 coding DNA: TGTGCCAGCAGCTCCCAGGGACTAGCCGCCGAGACCCGGTACTTC.

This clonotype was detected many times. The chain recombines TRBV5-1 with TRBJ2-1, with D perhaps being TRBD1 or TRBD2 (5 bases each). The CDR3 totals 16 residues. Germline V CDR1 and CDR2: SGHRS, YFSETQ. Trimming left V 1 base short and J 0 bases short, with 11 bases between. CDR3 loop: CASSLTSGHSYNEQFF. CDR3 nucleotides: TGCGCCAGCAGCTTGACCAGCGGACACTCCTACAATGAGCAGTTCTTC.

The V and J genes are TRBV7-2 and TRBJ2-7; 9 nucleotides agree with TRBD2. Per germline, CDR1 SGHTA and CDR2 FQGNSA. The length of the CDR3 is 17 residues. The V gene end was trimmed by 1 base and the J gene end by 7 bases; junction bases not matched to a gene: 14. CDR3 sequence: CASSLVAGASSYNEQYF. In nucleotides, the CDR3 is TGTGCCAGCAGCTTAGTAGCGGGGGCGAGCTCCTACAATGAGCAGTACTTC.